One and the same sample provided the 21 T cell receptor beta chains below, sequenced in a study of shared clonotypes between healthy human individuals. TCRdb's table, derived via immunoSEQ multiplex PCR, lists solely in-frame clones and lacks some. The sample has 2 million or so clones, 85% to 95% seen once. Sequencing was done on a sample of naive CD4+ T cells sorted from blood. Subset of the sample: CD45RA+ positively selected. The receptors were sampled from a man aged 18 to 35 in good health.

V and J are TRBV6-1 and TRBJ2-5; D unclear. This CDR3 has 13 amino acids. Germline V gene data show CDR1 as MNHNS and CDR2 as SASEGT. The V and J ends lost 11 bases and 5 bases respectively, with 18 bases between them. The CDR3 protein is CASQRMDGETQYF. The DNA of the CDR3 is TGTGCCTCCCAACGTATGGATGGTGAGACCCAGTACTTC.

The chain recombines TRBV7-2 with TRBJ2-2; tentatively, D is TRBD2 (5 bases). Germline loops: CDR1 SGHTA, CDR2 FQGNSA. This CDR3 has 14 amino acids. Trimming took off 4 bases at V and 1 base at J, with 7 bases between the two ends. CDR3 coding DNA: TGTGCCAGCAGCTACGCGGGGAACACCGGGGAGCTGTTTTTT. Amino acid sequence: CASSYAGNTGELFF.

The chain uses TRBV5-4 and TRBJ2-7; 8 bases are shared with TRBD2. The V and J ends lost 4 bases and 3 bases, in that order; junction bases with no gene match: 12. CDR1 is SGHNT, CDR2 YYREEE, per germline (reference sequence). The CDR3 totals 16 residues. CDR3 DNA sequence: TGTGCCAGCAGCCTCCTGGGGCGGGGGGCCGACTACGAGCAGTACTTC. This encodes CASSLLGRGADYEQYF.

This rearrangement joins TRBV27 to TRBJ2-5; D may be TRBD2 (5 bases). CDR1 and CDR2 (germline): MNHEY, SMNVEV (reference sequence). V lost 1 base to trimming and J lost 1 base, with 10 bases between them. This CDR3 spans 15 amino acids. The CDR3 region has the DNA TGTGCCAGCAGTTTATACGCCGGAGGCCAAGAGACCCAGTACTTC. Translation gives CASSLYAGGQETQYF.

The genes are TRBV6-5 and TRBJ1-4; 8 nucleotides match TRBD1. Germline trimming cut 6 bases from V and 5 bases from J; bases unmatched to any gene: 8. CDR3 length: 15 residues. Per the germline V gene, CDR1 is MNHEY and CDR2 is SVGAGI. The CDR3 reads CASRSAGTGNEKLFF. In DNA, the CDR3 is TGTGCCAGCAGATCCGCCGGGACAGGAAATGAAAAACTGTTTTTT.

V and J are TRBV11-2 and TRBJ2-1; 11 nucleotides match TRBD2. Germline values: CDR1 SGHAT, CDR2 FQNNGV. This CDR3 contains 15 residues. Unmatched junction bases numbered 7, after V lost 3 bases and J lost 9 bases. The CDR3 DNA follows: TGTGCCAGCAGCTTTATCACTAGCGGGAGCATTGAGCAGTTCTTC. This gives the protein CASSFITSGSIEQFF. The full variable domain, completed using reference TRBV11-2 and TRBJ2-1, is EAGVAQSPRYKIIEKRQSVAFWCNPISGHATLYWYQQILGQGPKLLIQFQNNGVVDDSQLPKDRFSAERLKGVDSTLKIQPAKLEDSAVYLCASSFITSGSIEQFFGPGTRLTVL.

As regards this clone: Distinct nucleotide sequences in the sample also encode this CDR3. This sequence joins TRBV5-1 and TRBJ2-5, with TRBD2 identical over 11 bases. Germline lookup yields CDR1 SGHRS and CDR2 YFSETQ. V shed 3 bases and J 2 bases; nucleotides not matched to a gene: 3. The CDR3 consists of 15 residues. The chain's CDR3 is CASSWGTSGQETQYF. CDR3 DNA: TGCGCCAGCAGCTGGGGGACTAGCGGACAAGAGACCCAGTACTTC.

The CDR3 nucleotides are TGTGCCAGCAGCTTGTGGGGGAGGGCCAACTCCTACGAGCAGTACTTC. This encodes CASSLWGRANSYEQYF. V usage is TRBV5-6 and J usage is TRBJ2-7; 7 bases are shared with TRBD2. CDR3 size: 16 residues. Germline V gene sequence: CDR1 SGHDT, CDR2 YYEEEE. With V trimmed by 1 base and J by 0 bases, 7 bases remained unmatched.

The chain couples TRBV4-3 to TRBJ1-3; D call uncertain. V was cut by 5 bases and J by 0 bases, with 11 bases left in between. The germline V gene has CDR1 LGHNA and CDR2 YSLEER. The CDR3 sequence is 15 residues long. CDR3 protein: CASSWISTSGNTIYF. The CDR3, as DNA: TGCGCCAGCAGCTGGATAAGCACCTCTGGAAACACCATATATTTT.

This clone was seen a handful of times. The genes are TRBV5-1 and TRBJ1-6; a weak D match, TRBD1 (5 bases). Germline values: CDR1 SGHRS, CDR2 YFSETQ. V was clipped by 3 bases and J by 7 bases, with 11 bases between them. The CDR3 has 14 amino acids. This CDR3 is CASSSEGNNSPLHF. The CDR3 DNA follows: TGCGCCAGCAGCTCAGAGGGGAACAATTCACCCCTCCACTTT.

The chain combines TRBV18 with TRBJ1-3; no clear D. V lost 3 bases to trimming and J lost 4 bases, with 13 bases between them. This CDR3 spans 15 amino acids. Germline CDR1 KGHSH, CDR2 LQKENI. CDR3 residues: CASSPDVRLGNTIYF. Written as DNA, the CDR3 is TGTGCCAGCTCACCGGACGTACGACTGGGAAACACCATATATTTT.

V gene TRBV5-1 combines with J gene TRBJ2-3, with 11 nucleotides matching TRBD2. Germline loops: CDR1 SGHRS, CDR2 YFSETQ. The J segment lost 3 bases and the V segment lost 7 bases, leaving 7 bases of the junction unmatched. This CDR3 has 15 amino acids. The CDR3 bases are TGCGCCAGCGGAGTAGCGGGAGGGCTAACAGATACGCAGTATTTT. Translated, it gives CASGVAGGLTDTQYF.

The chain is built from TRBV5-1 and TRBJ1-6; TRBD1 matches 8 bases. Germline-derived CDR1 and CDR2 are SGHRS and YFSETQ. J lost 9 bases, V lost 0 bases, and 5 bases had no gene match. The CDR3 covers 15 residues. The CDR3 reads CASSLGGTGRSPLHF. CDR3 nucleotide sequence: TGCGCCAGCAGCTTGGGGGGGACAGGTCGTTCACCCCTCCACTTT.

CDR3 coding DNA: TGTGCCAGCAGGGATGGACAGGGCGGCAATGAGCAGTTCTTC. Translating it yields CASRDGQGGNEQFF. V is TRBV2 and J is TRBJ2-1; TRBD1 matches at 8 bases. Germline values: CDR1 SNHLY, CDR2 FYNNEI. V was pared by 6 bases and J by 6 bases, with 7 bases of the junction left unmatched. This CDR3 spans 14 amino acids.

V usage is TRBV28 and J usage is TRBJ1-1; D gene unclear. Germline V CDR1 and CDR2: MDHEN, SYDVKM. The length of the CDR3 is 13 residues. V gave up 8 bases and J gave up 3 bases, with 13 bases separating them. In DNA, the CDR3 is TGTGCCAGCCGACCCCAAGGAGACACTGAAGCTTTCTTT. This sequence encodes CASRPQGDTEAFF.

Comment on this clone: The junction differs from germline at one of its ends, possibly a read error. The chain links TRBV2 to TRBJ1-2; D uncertain. Per the germline V gene, CDR1 is SNHLY and CDR2 is FYNNEI. The CDR3 has 13 amino acids. Here the CDR3 reads CASREAAAYGYTF. CDR3 sequence (DNA): TGTGCCAGCAGAGAAGCCGCCGCCTATGGCTACACCTTC.

In regard to this clone: A single base separates this from a much larger clone, so it may be a read error. This sample includes further DNA sequences coding for the same CDR3. The chain recombines TRBV18 with TRBJ1-1; 9 bases match TRBD1. V shed 3 bases and J 8 bases; nucleotides not matched to a gene: 10. This CDR3 is 15 amino acids long. Germline values: CDR1 KGHSH, CDR2 LQKENI. The CDR3 DNA follows: TGTGCCAGCTCACCCAACAGGGGGCGCGAAATAGAAGCTTTCTTT. This gives the protein CASSPNRGREIEAFF.

This sequence joins TRBV18 and TRBJ1-6; no definite D call. V shed 3 bases and J shed 3 bases, with 3 bases lying between them. This CDR3 has 13 amino acids. Germline loops: CDR1 KGHSH, CDR2 LQKENI. CDR3 residues: CASSPNYNSPLHF. The DNA of the CDR3 is TGTGCCAGCTCACCCAACTATAATTCACCCCTCCACTTT.

This clone was seen a few times. The chain joins TRBV5-1 to TRBJ1-4; no reliable D call. V was pared by 0 bases and J by 0 bases, with 9 bases between. Per the germline V gene, CDR1 is SGHRS and CDR2 is YFSETQ. The length of the CDR3 is 16 residues. The CDR3 coding sequence is TGCGCCAGCAGCTTGGGCCACGGAGCAACTAATGAAAAACTGTTTTTT. This encodes CASSLGHGATNEKLFF. Combining the CDR3 with reference TRBV5-1 and TRBJ1-4 gives the whole variable domain KAGVTQTPRYLIKTRGQQVTLSCSPISGHRSVSWYQQTPGQGLQFLFEYFSETQRNKGNFPGRFSGRQFSNSRSEMNVSTLELGDSALYLCASSLGHGATNEKLFFGSGTQLSVL.

This clone was counted a single time. This chain links TRBV30 with TRBJ1-5; D is ambiguous. Looked up from germline, CDR1 is GTSNPN and CDR2 is SVGIG (reference sequence). The ends were cut back, 2 bases at V and 5 bases at J, with 10 bases in the middle. The CDR3 is made up of 13 amino acids. In DNA, the CDR3 is TGTGCCTGGAGTCCAAAATTAGATCAGCCCCAGCATTTT. This gives the protein CAWSPKLDQPQHF.

This clone was seen just once. The V gene is TRBV6-5, the J gene TRBJ1-4; tentative D call: TRBD1 (5 bases). The CDR3 has 16 residues. Germline lookup yields CDR1 MNHEY and CDR2 SVGAGI. V lost 3 bases, J lost 7 bases, and 18 bases lay in between. CDR3 sequence: CASSYSNTGTGEKLFF. In DNA, the CDR3 is TGTGCCAGCAGTTATTCCAACACGGGGACTGGTGAAAAACTGTTTTTT.